Sequencing of this T cell receptor (beta chain) was carried out in a study of T cell changes during pregnancy in multiple sclerosis. Method: immunoSEQ multiplex PCR; TCRdb's copy keeps in-frame clones and lacks some. The repertoire holds some 30,000 clones, with approximately 90% as singletons. Here the sequenced sample was CD8+ T cells from peripheral blood mononuclear cells, taken in the second trimester of pregnancy. The source of this sequence is a female donor with multiple sclerosis, enrolled in a pregnancy study.

The CDR3 sequence: CASSLTSFDEQFF. The CDR3 coding sequence is TGTGCCAGTAGTTTAACTAGCTTCGATGAGCAGTTCTTC. The gene calls are TRBV19 and TRBJ2-1, with D possibly being TRBD2 (6 bases). The CDR3 sequence is 13 residues long. Trimming removed 5 bases from V and 8 bases from J, with 13 bases in between. Germline CDR1 LNHDA, CDR2 SQIVND (reference sequence).